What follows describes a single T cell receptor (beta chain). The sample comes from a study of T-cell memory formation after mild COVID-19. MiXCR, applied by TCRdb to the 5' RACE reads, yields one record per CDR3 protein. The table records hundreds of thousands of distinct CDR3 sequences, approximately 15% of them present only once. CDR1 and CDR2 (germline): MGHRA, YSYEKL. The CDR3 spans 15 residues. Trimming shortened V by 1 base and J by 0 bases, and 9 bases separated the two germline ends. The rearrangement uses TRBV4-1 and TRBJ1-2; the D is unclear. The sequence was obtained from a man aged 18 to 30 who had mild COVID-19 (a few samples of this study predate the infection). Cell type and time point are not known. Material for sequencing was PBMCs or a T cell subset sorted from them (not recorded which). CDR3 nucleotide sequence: TGCGCCAGCAGCCAAGGGGAGGCAGCTAACTATGGCTACACCTTC. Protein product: CASSQGEAANYGYTF.